This is a list of T cell receptor beta chains from one sample in a study of T cells in Graves' hyperthyroidism and ophthalmopathy. TCRdb processed the multiplex PCR reads anew with MiXCR; each CDR3 protein has one entry. The data hold approximately 610,000 distinct CDR3 sequences, with under 15% observed a single time. Sequences were obtained from blood. These receptors were obtained from a woman aged 40 to 50 with Graves' ophthalmopathy. The CDR3 runs from the conserved cysteine through the conserved F or W. D genes are given only for firm matches. Clone size, where shown, is once, few, many, or a class for clones that have expanded.

v_gene: TRBV20-1; j_gene: TRBJ1-1; abundance: many; d_gene: -; CDR3aa: CSARDPGMNTEAFF; CDR3nt: TGCAGTGCTAGAGACCCGGGGATGAACACTGAAGCTTTCTTT
v_gene: TRBV6-5; j_gene: TRBJ1-1; abundance: many; d_gene: -; CDR3aa: CASSYEGLSTEAFF; CDR3nt: TGTGCCAGCAGTTACGAGGGCCTCAGCACTGAAGCTTTCTTT
v_gene: TRBV6-2/TRBV6-3; j_gene: TRBJ1-5; abundance: many; d_gene: -; CDR3aa: CASRPPRGTNQPQHF; CDR3nt: TGTGCCAGCAGGCCCCCGCGGGGGACTAATCAGCCCCAGCATTTT
v_gene: TRBV10-3; j_gene: TRBJ1-2; abundance: many; d_gene: TRBD1; CDR3aa: CAISENPDRGNYGYTF; CDR3nt: TGTGCCATCAGTGAGAACCCAGACAGGGGTAACTATGGCTACACCTTC
v_gene: TRBV19; j_gene: TRBJ1-1; abundance: many; d_gene: -; CDR3aa: CASTWGLGTEAFF; CDR3nt: TGTGCCAGTACGTGGGGGCTAGGCACTGAAGCTTTCTTT
v_gene: TRBV3-1; j_gene: TRBJ2-5; abundance: -; d_gene: -; CDR3aa: CASSQSYAEETQYF; CDR3nt: TGTGCCAGCAGCCAATCTTACGCGGAAGAGACCCAGTACTTC
v_gene: TRBV7-2; j_gene: TRBJ1-3; abundance: many; d_gene: -; CDR3aa: CASSLARTYGNTIYF; CDR3nt: TGTGCCAGCAGCTTAGCCCGGACATATGGAAACACCATATATTTT
v_gene: TRBV20-1; j_gene: TRBJ1-1; abundance: many; d_gene: TRBD1; CDR3aa: CSAQEGQGFTEAFF; CDR3nt: TGCAGTGCCCAAGAGGGACAGGGTTTCACTGAAGCTTTCTTT
v_gene: TRBV2; j_gene: TRBJ1-5; abundance: -; d_gene: -; CDR3aa: CASSVGRINQPQHF; CDR3nt: TGTGCCAGCAGTGTGGGACGGATCAATCAGCCCCAGCATTTT
v_gene: TRBV15; j_gene: TRBJ2-2; abundance: many; d_gene: -; CDR3aa: CATSSMRAGELFF; CDR3nt: TGTGCCACCAGCAGCATGCGGGCCGGGGAGCTGTTTTTT
v_gene: TRBV7-6; j_gene: TRBJ1-1; abundance: -; d_gene: -; CDR3aa: CASSLADGGAFF; CDR3nt: TGTGCCAGCAGCTTAGCGGACGGCGGAGCTTTCTTT
v_gene: TRBV28; j_gene: TRBJ1-1; abundance: -; d_gene: -; CDR3aa: CASSPRWGRFTEAFF; CDR3nt: TGTGCCAGCAGTCCTCGTTGGGGGCGATTCACTGAAGCTTTCTTT
v_gene: TRBV29-1; j_gene: TRBJ2-6; abundance: many; d_gene: TRBD2; CDR3aa: CSVEPILAGGPPNVLTF; CDR3nt: TGCAGCGTTGAACCTATACTAGCGGGAGGGCCCCCCAACGTCCTGACTTTC
v_gene: TRBV6-2/TRBV6-3; j_gene: TRBJ1-1; abundance: -; d_gene: -; CDR3aa: CASSEHREGDTEAFF; CDR3nt: TGTGCCAGCTCCGAACACAGGGAAGGCGACACTGAAGCTTTCTTT
v_gene: TRBV28; j_gene: TRBJ1-2; abundance: -; d_gene: TRBD1; CDR3aa: CASSPGDRDYGYTF; CDR3nt: TGTGCCAGCAGTCCGGGGGACAGGGACTATGGCTACACCTTC
v_gene: TRBV29-1; j_gene: TRBJ2-7; abundance: few; d_gene: TRBD1; CDR3aa: CSVVGETGSDYEQYF; CDR3nt: TGCAGCGTTGTCGGGGAGACAGGGAGCGATTACGAGCAGTACTTC
v_gene: TRBV20-1; j_gene: TRBJ1-5; abundance: many; d_gene: -; CDR3aa: CSAPLSGNQPQHF; CDR3nt: TGCAGTGCCCCCTTGTCTGGGAATCAGCCCCAGCATTTT
v_gene: TRBV29-1; j_gene: TRBJ2-2; abundance: many; d_gene: -; CDR3aa: CSVEDPRNTGELFF; CDR3nt: TGCAGCGTTGAAGACCCCCGCAACACCGGGGAGCTGTTTTTT
v_gene: TRBV7-8; j_gene: TRBJ2-7; abundance: many; d_gene: -; CDR3aa: CASSLVSGLSKGLEQYF; CDR3nt: TGTGCCAGCAGCTTAGTGTCAGGGCTATCAAAAGGACTCGAGCAGTACTTC
v_gene: TRBV30; j_gene: TRBJ2-7; abundance: many; d_gene: TRBD2; CDR3aa: CASVRQRDLIRYEQYF; CDR3nt: TGTGCCTCCGTGAGGCAGCGGGACCTGATTCGCTACGAGCAGTACTTC
v_gene: TRBV9; j_gene: TRBJ2-7; abundance: -; d_gene: -; CDR3aa: CASSVAAAQTGEQYF; CDR3nt: TGTGCCAGCAGCGTAGCGGCGGCCCAAACGGGCGAGCAGTACTTC
v_gene: TRBV9; j_gene: TRBJ2-6; abundance: few; d_gene: TRBD2; CDR3aa: CASSVDRGGRSGANVLTF; CDR3nt: TGTGCCAGCAGCGTAGATCGGGGAGGGCGCTCTGGGGCCAACGTCCTGACTTTC
v_gene: TRBV28; j_gene: TRBJ2-2; abundance: many; d_gene: -; CDR3aa: CASERRDSGTGELFF; CDR3nt: TGTGCCTCCGAGAGGAGGGATTCGGGCACCGGGGAGCTGTTTTTT
v_gene: TRBV30; j_gene: TRBJ1-5; abundance: few; d_gene: -; CDR3aa: CAWSGRVNQPQHF; CDR3nt: TGTGCCTGGAGTGGCAGGGTCAATCAGCCCCAGCATTTT
v_gene: TRBV20-1; j_gene: TRBJ2-3; abundance: -; d_gene: -; CDR3aa: CSAVPGDTITDTQYF; CDR3nt: TGCAGTGCTGTTCCAGGGGATACCATCACAGATACGCAGTATTTT
v_gene: TRBV20-1; j_gene: TRBJ2-7; abundance: many; d_gene: TRBD2; CDR3aa: CSASPGLARHEQYF; CDR3nt: TGCAGTGCTAGTCCAGGACTAGCCCGCCACGAGCAGTACTTC
v_gene: TRBV6-5; j_gene: TRBJ1-1; abundance: many; d_gene: -; CDR3aa: CASSYSGRRREAFF; CDR3nt: TGTGCCAGCAGTTACTCCGGGAGGCGGCGTGAAGCTTTCTTT
v_gene: TRBV5-6; j_gene: TRBJ2-2; abundance: few; d_gene: -; CDR3aa: CASRDITGELFF; CDR3nt: TGTGCCAGCAGGGACATCACCGGGGAGCTGTTTTTT
v_gene: TRBV13; j_gene: TRBJ2-4; abundance: many; d_gene: -; CDR3aa: CASSLGTGKGLAKNIQYF; CDR3nt: TGTGCCAGCAGCTTAGGGACAGGCAAAGGACTAGCCAAAAACATTCAGTACTTC
v_gene: TRBV7-3; j_gene: TRBJ1-1; abundance: many; d_gene: -; CDR3aa: CASSALQGTEAFF; CDR3nt: TGTGCCAGCAGCGCGTTACAGGGCACTGAAGCTTTCTTT
v_gene: TRBV29-1; j_gene: TRBJ2-7; abundance: many; d_gene: TRBD1; CDR3aa: CSVEERDRATYEQYF; CDR3nt: TGCAGCGTTGAAGAAAGGGACAGGGCGACCTACGAGCAGTACTTC
v_gene: TRBV12-3/TRBV12-4; j_gene: TRBJ2-5; abundance: -; d_gene: -; CDR3aa: CASSFKVRGETQYF; CDR3nt: TGTGCCAGCAGTTTCAAGGTTAGGGGAGAGACCCAGTACTTC
v_gene: TRBV28; j_gene: TRBJ2-7; abundance: many; d_gene: -; CDR3aa: CASRVEGSSYEQYF; CDR3nt: TGTGCCAGCAGGGTGGAAGGGAGCTCCTACGAGCAGTACTTC
v_gene: TRBV7-2; j_gene: TRBJ2-4; abundance: -; d_gene: -; CDR3aa: CASSPTVKIQNIQYF; CDR3nt: TGTGCCAGCAGCCCCACGGTGAAGATTCAAAACATTCAGTACTTC
v_gene: TRBV6-1; j_gene: TRBJ2-7; abundance: -; d_gene: -; CDR3aa: CACSPGIPEQYF; CDR3nt: TGTGCCTGCAGTCCCGGGATTCCGGAGCAGTACTTC
v_gene: TRBV19; j_gene: TRBJ2-2; abundance: many; d_gene: -; CDR3aa: CASSMVGNTGELFF; CDR3nt: TGTGCCAGTAGTATGGTGGGTAACACCGGGGAGCTGTTTTTT
v_gene: TRBV7-8; j_gene: TRBJ1-2; abundance: -; d_gene: -; CDR3aa: CASSLRLRFLNYGYTF; CDR3nt: TGTGCCAGCAGCTTAAGGCTGAGATTCTTAAACTATGGCTACACCTTC
v_gene: TRBV6-5; j_gene: TRBJ2-7; abundance: many; d_gene: -; CDR3aa: CASSNRDPSSYEQYF; CDR3nt: TGTGCCAGCAGTAACCGGGACCCAAGCTCCTACGAGCAGTACTTC
v_gene: TRBV6-2/TRBV6-3; j_gene: TRBJ2-5; abundance: many; d_gene: TRBD2; CDR3aa: CASSLDSGSGGRGETQYF; CDR3nt: TGTGCCAGCAGTTTGGATTCCGGCAGCGGGGGGCGCGGGGAGACCCAGTACTTC
v_gene: TRBV6-1; j_gene: TRBJ2-7; abundance: many; d_gene: TRBD2; CDR3aa: CASSPHAGESYEQYF; CDR3nt: TGTGCCAGCAGTCCTCATGCGGGAGAAAGCTACGAGCAGTACTTC
v_gene: TRBV29-1; j_gene: TRBJ2-7; abundance: many; d_gene: -; CDR3aa: CSVESVQDGEQYF; CDR3nt: TGCAGCGTTGAATCTGTCCAGGACGGCGAGCAGTACTTC
v_gene: TRBV28; j_gene: TRBJ2-7; abundance: -; d_gene: -; CDR3aa: CASSLIGAFYEQYF; CDR3nt: TGTGCCAGCAGTTTGATCGGCGCGTTCTACGAGCAGTACTTC
v_gene: TRBV11-2; j_gene: TRBJ2-7; abundance: -; d_gene: TRBD2; CDR3aa: CASSSLTSGRGEQYF; CDR3nt: TGTGCCAGCAGCTCCTTGACTAGCGGGAGAGGAGAGCAGTACTTC